One sample yielded the 18 T cell receptor beta chains listed below, sequenced in a study of blood T cells in healthy people across ages. A second roughly 7 to 11 cycle PCR used barcoded and J-beta primers. TCRdb itself ran the 5' RACE reads through MiXCR, one entry per CDR3 protein. The sample shows about 670,000 distinct CDR3 sequences, about 50% of them seen only once. Sample: blood. Receptors were obtained from a woman of 80 years or more in good health.

The gene calls are TRBV18 and TRBJ2-4, with TRBD2 as a possible D gene (5 bases). The J call could be wrong; TRBJ2-7 is a better fit for the DNA end. This CDR3 contains 14 residues. Germline V gene data show CDR1 as KGHSH and CDR2 as LQKENI. The chain's CDR3 is CASSPQWGVYEQYF. The CDR3 nucleotides read TGTGCCAGCTCACCACAGTGGGGAGTCTACGAGCAGTACTTC.

This chain joins TRBV10-3 and TRBJ1-4; a possible D gene is TRBD1 (5 bases). The ends were cut back, 5 bases at V and 4 bases at J, with 14 bases in the middle. Germline CDR1 ENHRY, CDR2 SYGVKD. The CDR3 spans 15 residues. CDR3 nucleotide sequence: TGTGCCATCAGTAAGACCGACAGAAATAATGAAAAACTGTTTTTT. It encodes CAISKTDRNNEKLFF.

The chain uses TRBV12-3 or TRBV12-4 and TRBJ1-1; D uncertain. The V gene lost 6 bases and the J gene lost 8 bases, with 16 bases spanning the gap. The CDR3 totals 13 residues. The DNA of the CDR3 is TGTGCCAGCAGCCCTGGGGTAAAAGCCGAAGCTTTCTTT. Translation gives CASSPGVKAEAFF.

This clonotype was found many times. The chain carries TRBV29-1 and TRBJ2-7; the D is unclear. The CDR3 has 13 amino acids. Looked up from germline, CDR1 is SQVTM and CDR2 is ANQGSEA. V was clipped by 4 bases and J by 1 base, with 11 bases between them. As DNA, the CDR3 is TGCAGCGTTGGTACAGCCTATTCCTACGAGCAGTACTTC. Its translation: CSVGTAYSYEQYF.

This clonotype was observed a single time. The CDR3 nucleotides are TGTGCCAGCAGTTATGGCCACTCTACGTTTGAGCAGTACTTC. Its translation is CASSYGHSTFEQYF. This chain uses TRBV13 with TRBJ2-7; no firm D call. The CDR3 runs 14 residues. The V end lost 6 bases, the J end lost 7 bases, and 19 bases lay between the germline ends. CDR1 and CDR2 from the germline V gene are PRHDT and FYEKMQ (reference sequence). Complete variable domain (other parts from reference TRBV13 and TRBJ2-7): AAGVIQSPRHLIKEKRETATLKCYPIPRHDTVYWYQQGPGQDPQFLISFYEKMQSDKGSIPDRFSAQQFSDYHSELNMSSLELGDSALYFCASSYGHSTFEQYFGPGTRLTVT.

This clonotype showed up many times. The chain has TRBV11-2 and TRBJ2-5; D ambiguous. This CDR3 is 15 amino acids long. Deletions cut 7 bases from V and 5 bases from J, with 20 bases between. Germline V gene sequence: CDR1 SGHAT, CDR2 FQNNGV. This CDR3 reads CASIFFSPSAETQYF. The DNA of the CDR3 is TGTGCCAGCATCTTCTTCTCCCCAAGTGCCGAGACCCAGTACTTC.

CDR3 in amino acids: CAAGDSQETQYF. For the CDR3, the DNA is TGTGCCGCTGGGGACAGCCAAGAGACCCAGTACTTC. V and J are TRBV7-8 and TRBJ2-5; 7 nucleotides line up with TRBD1. Germline V gives CDR1 SGHVS, CDR2 FQNEAQ. There are 12 residues in the CDR3. V gave up 11 bases and J gave up 1 base; unmatched junction bases: 4. Looking up the rest from reference TRBV7-8 and TRBJ2-5 gives the full variable domain: GAGVSQSPRYKVAKRGQDVALRCDPISGHVSLFWYQQALGQGPEFLTYFQNEAQLDKSGLPSDRFFAERPEGSVSTLKIQRTQQEDSAVYLCAAGDSQETQYFGPGTRLLVL.

The chain has TRBV29-1 and TRBJ2-5, with D perhaps TRBD1 or TRBD2 (5 bases each). Germline-derived CDR1 and CDR2 are SQVTM and ANQGSEA. The CDR3 contains 14 residues. V lost 7 bases, J lost 2 bases, and 17 bases lay in between. The DNA of the CDR3 is TGCAGCGCCCTGCCGGGACCGAATCAAGAGACCCAGTACTTC. Translating it yields CSALPGPNQETQYF. Complete variable domain (other parts from reference TRBV29-1 and TRBJ2-5): SAVISQKPSRDICQRGTSLTIQCQVDSQVTMMFWYRQQPGQSLTLIATANQGSEATYESGFVIDKFPISRPNLTFSTLTVSNMSPEDSSIYLCSALPGPNQETQYFGPGTRLLVL.

Many counts were recorded for this clonotype. The chain joins TRBV10-2 to TRBJ1-6; 11 bases match TRBD1. The germline gives CDR1 WSHSY, CDR2 SAAADI. The CDR3 has 16 residues. J gave up 6 bases and V 0 bases, and 1 base lay outside the gene matches. CDR3: CASSESGQGVNSPLHF. The CDR3 coding sequence is TGCGCCAGCAGTGAGTCGGGACAGGGGGTTAATTCACCCCTCCACTTT.

A remark on this clonotype: The CDR3 carries no conserved terminal phenylalanine or tryptophan, so it likely arises from a read error. The rearrangement joins TRBV20-1 to TRBJ2-3, with a tentative D call TRBD2 (6 bases). Trimming removed 3 bases from V and 3 bases from J, with 16 bases in between. Looked up from germline, CDR1 is DFQATT and CDR2 is SNEGSKA (reference sequence). CDR3 length equals 15 residues. DNA for the CDR3: TGCAGTGCTAGCAGGTCGGGAGTGGGGACAGATACGCAGTATTAT. This gives the protein CSASRSGVGTDTQYY.

This clonotype was picked up a small number of times. V usage is TRBV27 and J usage is TRBJ2-2, with no clear D. The V gene's germline CDR1 is MNHEY and CDR2 SMNVEV (reference sequence). V was trimmed by 5 bases and J by 3 bases, leaving 7 bases between them. CDR3 size: 13 residues. Written as DNA, the CDR3 is TGTGCCAGCAGTCATCCGGACACCGGGGAGCTGTTTTTT. Translation gives CASSHPDTGELFF.

Points on this clonotype: A much larger clonotype is one base distant, so this may be a read error. The chain carries TRBV20-1 and TRBJ2-3; D is unresolved. Germline CDR1 is DFQATT and CDR2 is SNEGSKA (reference sequence). V was trimmed by 5 bases and J by 2 bases, leaving 8 bases between them. The CDR3 has 12 amino acids. Written as DNA, the CDR3 is TGCAGTGCTGGAGTCAACACAGATACGCAGTATTTT. Encoded protein: CSAGVNTDTQYF.

The rearrangement links TRBV28 to TRBJ1-4; perhaps TRBD1 as D (6 bases). V was pared by 6 bases and J by 3 bases, with 17 bases between. Per germline, CDR1 MDHEN and CDR2 SYDVKM. The CDR3 extends over 16 amino acids. The CDR3 is CASRQRVDSSNEKLFF. The CDR3 region has the DNA TGTGCCAGCAGACAACGGGTGGACAGTTCTAATGAAAAACTGTTTTTT.

CDR3 coding DNA: TGCGCCAGCAGCTTGGATAGGGGTCCTGGCGGGGAGCTGTTTTTT. It codes for CASSLDRGPGGELFF. The chain joins TRBV5-1 to TRBJ2-2; maybe TRBD1 (5 bases). Germline lookup yields CDR1 SGHRS and CDR2 YFSETQ. The CDR3 consists of 15 residues. V lost 0 bases to trimming and J lost 7 bases, with 13 bases between them.

Many counts were recorded for this clonotype. The rearrangement links TRBV5-1 to TRBJ2-3; TRBD1 is a possible D gene (5 bases). Germline V gives CDR1 SGHRS, CDR2 YFSETQ. The CDR3 sequence is 16 residues long. Trimming cost V 5 bases and J 0 bases, with 16 bases left between them. CDR3 residues: CASSRQPSSSTDTQYF. Here the CDR3 DNA reads TGCGCCAGCAGTCGACAGCCTTCTTCTAGCACAGATACGCAGTATTTT.

On this clonotype itself: This clone may be a read error of a much larger clone one base away. V gene TRBV3-1 combines with J gene TRBJ2-7; weak D call: TRBD1 (6 bases). Per the germline V gene, CDR1 is LGHDT and CDR2 is YNNKEL (reference sequence). CDR3 length: 14 residues. V was shortened by 0 bases and J by 7 bases, with 13 bases between the two germline ends. As DNA, the CDR3 is TGTGCCAGCAGCCAAGAGCTGGGGGCAAGTGAGCAGTACTTC. Residues: CASSQELGASEQYF.

This clonotype was found many times. The chain has TRBV7-2 and TRBJ2-7, with D maybe TRBD2 (6 bases). The germline gives CDR1 SGHTA, CDR2 FQGNSA. Trimming stripped 2 bases from V and 2 bases from J, with 25 bases between. This CDR3 has 19 residues. The CDR3 is CASSLNFGTPPVVAYEQYF. The CDR3 coding sequence is TGTGCCAGCAGCTTAAATTTCGGGACTCCCCCCGTGGTTGCCTACGAGCAGTACTTC.

V usage is TRBV3-1 and J usage is TRBJ2-3; perhaps D is TRBD1 or TRBD2 (5 bases each). Germline V CDR1 and CDR2: LGHDT, YNNKEL (reference sequence). This CDR3 is 16 amino acids long. V dropped 4 bases and J dropped 0 bases, with 14 bases sitting between them. The CDR3 loop reads CASSLQTGASTDTQYF. DNA for the CDR3: TGTGCCAGCAGCCTCCAGACCGGGGCTAGCACAGATACGCAGTATTTT.